The entry that follows covers one TCR beta chain sequence. The junction had 7 bases not matched to a gene; V was cut back by 5 bases and J by 3 bases. This CDR3 has 16 residues. In germline, CDR1 is SGHTA, CDR2 FQGTGA. This sample is drawn from a study of radiotherapy plus CTLA-4 blockade in lung cancer. The table came from immunoSEQ multiplex PCR; TCRdb's copy has only in-frame clones and leaves some out. The data show 35,000 to 40,000 clones, 75% to 90% seen once. This receptor was obtained from a human donor with non-small cell lung cancer who had stable disease on radiotherapy plus ipilimumab. The chain combines TRBV7-3 with TRBJ2-7, with 13 nucleotides matching TRBD2. Source: peripheral blood, taken from a patient treated with radiotherapy plus ipilimumab. DNA for the CDR3: TGTGCCAGCAGCCATTCGACTAGCGGGAGGATCTACGAGCAGTACTTC. As protein: CASSHSTSGRIYEQYF.